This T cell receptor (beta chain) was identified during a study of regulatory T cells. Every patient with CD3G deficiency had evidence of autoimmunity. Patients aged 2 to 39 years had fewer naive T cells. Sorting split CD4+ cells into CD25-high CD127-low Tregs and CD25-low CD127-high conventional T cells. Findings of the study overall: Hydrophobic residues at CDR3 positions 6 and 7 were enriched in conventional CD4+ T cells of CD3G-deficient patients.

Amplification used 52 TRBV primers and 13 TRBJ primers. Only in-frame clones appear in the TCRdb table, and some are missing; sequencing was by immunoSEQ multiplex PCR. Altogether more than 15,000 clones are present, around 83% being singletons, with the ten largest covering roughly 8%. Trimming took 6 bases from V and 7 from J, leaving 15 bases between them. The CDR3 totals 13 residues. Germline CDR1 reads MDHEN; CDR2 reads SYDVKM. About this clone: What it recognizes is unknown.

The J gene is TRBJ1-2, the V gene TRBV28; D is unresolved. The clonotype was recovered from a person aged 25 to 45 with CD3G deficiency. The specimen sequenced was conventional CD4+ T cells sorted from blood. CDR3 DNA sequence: TGTGCCAGCAGCCGACGGGCGGGTTCTGGCTACACCTTC. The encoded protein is CASSRRAGSGYTF.